The text below deals with one T cell receptor (beta chain). Recruits, aged roughly 18 to 90 years, lived in 20 to 30 US areas. Cohorts were based on clinical histories the participants reported. CDR3 length: 14 residues. Trimming left V 3 bases short and J 4 bases short, with 11 bases between. Germline-derived CDR1 and CDR2 are LNHDA and SQIVND (reference sequence). This specimen belongs to a study of blood T cell repertoires in COVID-19. Under the authors' procedure: Estimation of nucleated cell counts relied on the amplification of reference gene primers. The assay was immunoSEQ multiplex PCR, and TCRdb's table has in-frame clones only and misses some. V, J and clone size were drawn from that table, and D and trimming were deduced from the DNA. The sample lists some 140,000 clones, 80% to 90% seen once, with about 2.4% in the top ten.

The clonotype originates from a man between 35 and 55 years old with acute COVID-19. The chain combines TRBV19 with TRBJ2-3; D gene unclear. The sample taken for sequencing was PBMCs or T cells enriched from blood (not recorded which). The CDR3 protein is CASSIPSAADTQYF. Here the CDR3 DNA reads TGTGCCAGTAGTATCCCGAGCGCCGCAGATACGCAGTATTTT.